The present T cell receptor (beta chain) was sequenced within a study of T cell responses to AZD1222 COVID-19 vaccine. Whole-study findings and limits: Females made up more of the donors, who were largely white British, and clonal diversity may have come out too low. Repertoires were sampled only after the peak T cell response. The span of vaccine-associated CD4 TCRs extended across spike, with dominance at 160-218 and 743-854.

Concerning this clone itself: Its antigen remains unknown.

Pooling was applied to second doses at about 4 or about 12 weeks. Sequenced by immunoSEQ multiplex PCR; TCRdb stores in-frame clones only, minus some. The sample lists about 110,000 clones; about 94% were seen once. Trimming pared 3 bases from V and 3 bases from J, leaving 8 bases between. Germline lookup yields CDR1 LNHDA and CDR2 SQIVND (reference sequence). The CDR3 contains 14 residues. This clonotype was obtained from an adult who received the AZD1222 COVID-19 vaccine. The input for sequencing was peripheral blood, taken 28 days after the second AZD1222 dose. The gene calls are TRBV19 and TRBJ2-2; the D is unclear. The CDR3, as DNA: TGTGCCAGTAGTATGCTGACATACACCGGGGAGCTGTTTTTT. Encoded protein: CASSMLTYTGELFF. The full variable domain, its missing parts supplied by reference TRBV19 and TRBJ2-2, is DGGITQSPKYLFRKEGQNVTLSCEQNLNHDAMYWYRQDPGQGLRLIYYSQIVNDFQKGDIAEGYSVSREKKESFPLTVTSAQKNPTAFYLCASSMLTYTGELFFGEGSRLTVL.